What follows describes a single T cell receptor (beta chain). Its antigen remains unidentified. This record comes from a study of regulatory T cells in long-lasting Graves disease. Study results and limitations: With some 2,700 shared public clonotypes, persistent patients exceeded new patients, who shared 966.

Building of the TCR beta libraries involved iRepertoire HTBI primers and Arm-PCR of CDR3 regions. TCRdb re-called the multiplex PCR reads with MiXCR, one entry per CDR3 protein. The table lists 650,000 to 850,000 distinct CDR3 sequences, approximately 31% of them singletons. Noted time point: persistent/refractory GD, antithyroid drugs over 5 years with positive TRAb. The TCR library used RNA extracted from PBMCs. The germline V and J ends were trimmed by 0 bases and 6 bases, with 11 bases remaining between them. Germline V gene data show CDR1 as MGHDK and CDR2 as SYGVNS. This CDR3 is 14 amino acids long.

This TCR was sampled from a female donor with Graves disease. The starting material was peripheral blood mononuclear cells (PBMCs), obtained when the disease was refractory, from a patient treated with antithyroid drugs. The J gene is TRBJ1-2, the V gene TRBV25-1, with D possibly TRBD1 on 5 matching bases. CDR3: CASSEYGGTDGYTF. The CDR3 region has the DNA TGTGCCAGCAGTGAATATGGAGGGACGGATGGCTACACCTTC.